One sample yielded the 5 T cell receptor beta chains listed below, sequenced in a study of CD8+ T cells in alopecia areata. In each case, RNA was isolated and then reverse transcribed into cDNA as the sequencing template. TCRdb's table, derived via immunoSEQ multiplex PCR, lists solely in-frame clones and lacks some. This sample comprises about 110,000 clones, none seen once only. Sequenced sample: lesional skin. The origin of the receptors is a C3H/HeJ mouse with alopecia areata. Strain haplotype (MHC): H2-k.

On this clone: Gene and germline names: mouse. The read ends 4 residues before the CDR3 terminus; that terminus is restored from the germline J gene. J is TRBJ2-7 and V is TRBV19, with TRBD2 matching 11 bases. CDR3 length: 14 residues. Germline lookup yields CDR1 FNHDT and CDR2 SITEND (reference sequence). CDR3: CASTPGLGVYEQYF. CDR3 bases read: TGTGCCAGCACCCCGGGACTGGGGGTATAT. Using reference TRBV19 and TRBJ2-7 for the parts outside the CDR3, the full variable domain is GGIITQTPKFLIGQEGQKLTLKCQQNFNHDTMYWYRQDSGKGLRLIYYSITENDLQKGDLSEGYDASREKKSSFSLTVTSAQKNEMAVFLCASTPGLGVYEQYFGPGTRLTVL.

This clone was counted only a few times. Mouse germline and gene names are used. The sequence runs out 4 residues before the end of the CDR3; the remainder is reconstructed from the germline J gene. The chain joins TRBV13-3 to TRBJ1-2; D is possibly TRBD1 (6 bases). V lost 5 bases, J lost 2 bases, and 16 bases lay in between. The CDR3 runs 15 residues. The germline gives CDR1 NNHDY, CDR2 SYVADS. This CDR3 reads CASRPPGGRNSDYTF. The DNA read from the CDR3 is TGTGCCAGCAGGCCCCCCGGGGGGCGGAACTCC.

With regard to this clone: Here the gene names and germline are mouse. The read ends 4 residues early relative to the CDR3; the germline J gene fills the gap. V usage is TRBV13-3 and J usage is TRBJ2-7, with D possibly being TRBD2 (5 bases). CDR3 length equals 15 residues. Germline lookup yields CDR1 NNHDY and CDR2 SYVADS. V was shortened by 0 bases and J by 0 bases, with 10 bases between the two germline ends. The sequenced CDR3 bases are TGTGCCAGCAGTGATGCTCTGGGAAGCTCCTAT. This encodes CASSDALGSSY. The whole CDR3 is CASSDALGSSYEQYF.

This clone was seen a handful of times. Here the gene names and germline are mouse. The read comes to an end 4 residues before the CDR3 does, leaving the germline J gene to fill in the end. This chain links TRBV19 with TRBJ1-1; 8 nucleotides agree with TRBD1. Germline V lookup: CDR1 FNHDT, CDR2 SITEND (reference sequence). Unmatched junction bases numbered 6, after V lost 4 bases and J lost 4 bases. There are 14 residues in the CDR3. Partial CDR3 DNA: TGTGCCAGCAGTTCAGGGGGCGCGTCCACA. Translation gives CASSSGGAST. The entire CDR3 protein is CASSSGGASTEVFF.

As for this clone: Genes here carry mouse names. The read ends 4 residues early relative to the CDR3; the germline J gene fills the gap. The V call is TRBV1, the J call TRBJ1-4; D is undetermined. The germline V gene has CDR1 NSQYPW and CDR2 LRSPGD (reference sequence). This CDR3 contains 14 residues. V was cut by 7 bases and J by 2 bases, with 11 bases left in between. The sequenced part of the CDR3 DNA is TGCACCTGCACCTACCGACAATCCAACGAA. Its translation: CTCTYRQSNE. The complete CDR3 sequence is CTCTYRQSNERLFF.